This paragraph covers one T cell receptor beta chain sequence. No antigen is known for it. This specimen belongs to a study of OX40 agonist ivuxolimab in advanced cancers. About the research overall: Of mixed ages from about 23 to 85 and averaging about 65 years, the group was about 80% male. Two patients with cutaneous melanoma and one with hepatocellular carcinoma, three in total, showed partial responses. Regarding the study as a whole: Low levels of normalized T-cell clonal expansion also appeared in some nonresponders. Dosing at 0.1 to 3.0 mg/kg was accompanied by clonal expansion of CD4+ and CD8+ blood T cells by week 6.

The repertoire was sequenced with immunoSEQ multiplex PCR; TCRdb's copy has only in-frame clones and lacks some. The table has about 83,000 clones, approximately 83% seen once. Germline V gene sequence: CDR1 LGHNT, CDR2 FRNRAP. Between the trimmed V and J ends, which lost 3 bases and 0 bases, there was a span of 12 bases. There are 17 residues in the CDR3. The source of this sequence is an adult with an advanced solid tumor such as melanoma, head and neck, liver or kidney cancer. The chain employs TRBV12-5 and TRBJ1-6; D is undetermined. The specimen was CD4+ or CD8+ T cells sorted from blood, collected in a trial of the OX40 agonist ivuxolimab. DNA of the CDR3: TGTGCTAGTGGTTTAGGCCTCGCGAGCTCCTATAATTCACCCCTCCACTTT. Amino acid sequence: CASGLGLASSYNSPLHF.